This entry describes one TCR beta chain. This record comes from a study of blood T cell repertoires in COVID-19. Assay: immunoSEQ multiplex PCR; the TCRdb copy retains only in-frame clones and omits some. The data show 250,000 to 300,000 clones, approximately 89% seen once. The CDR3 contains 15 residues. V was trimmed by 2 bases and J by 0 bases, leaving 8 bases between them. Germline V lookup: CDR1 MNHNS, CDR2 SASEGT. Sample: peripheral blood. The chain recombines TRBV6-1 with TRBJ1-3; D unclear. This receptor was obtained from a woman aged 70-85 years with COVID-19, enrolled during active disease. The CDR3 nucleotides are TGTGCCAGCAGTGAAAGGTGGAGCTCTGGAAACACCATATATTTT. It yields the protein CASSERWSSGNTIYF.